The 2 T cell receptor beta chains below all came from one sample that was sequenced in a study of Graves' ophthalmopathy and Graves' hyperthyroidism. Researchers took RNA transcripts and amplified TCR beta CDR3 regions from them. After a first-round RT-PCR with HTBI primers, a second-round multiplex PCR was run. From the multiplex PCR reads, TCRdb called clonotypes with MiXCR, one entry per CDR3 protein. The data contain around 340,000 distinct CDR3 sequences, roughly 17% of them singletons. Sequencing was done on a sample of peripheral blood. These receptors all stem from an adult man with Graves' ophthalmopathy.

This clonotype was recorded at least ten times. The gene calls are TRBV12-3 or TRBV12-4 and TRBJ1-5, with no clear D. V lost 1 base to trimming and J lost 0 bases, with 7 bases between them. The CDR3 extends over 15 amino acids. This chain's CDR3 is CASSLGPDSNQPQHF. For the CDR3, the DNA is TGTGCCAGCAGTTTAGGGCCAGATAGCAATCAGCCCCAGCATTTT.

This clonotype was seen ten or more times. This sequence joins TRBV6-5 and TRBJ2-5; D gene unclear. From germline, CDR1 is MNHEY and CDR2 SVGAGI. The CDR3 covers 14 residues. With 9 bases removed from V and 5 bases from J, the gap between germline ends came to 19 bases. CDR3 DNA: TGTGCCAGTAAAGAGTCGAGAACAACGGAGACCCAGTACTTC. As protein: CASKESRTTETQYF.